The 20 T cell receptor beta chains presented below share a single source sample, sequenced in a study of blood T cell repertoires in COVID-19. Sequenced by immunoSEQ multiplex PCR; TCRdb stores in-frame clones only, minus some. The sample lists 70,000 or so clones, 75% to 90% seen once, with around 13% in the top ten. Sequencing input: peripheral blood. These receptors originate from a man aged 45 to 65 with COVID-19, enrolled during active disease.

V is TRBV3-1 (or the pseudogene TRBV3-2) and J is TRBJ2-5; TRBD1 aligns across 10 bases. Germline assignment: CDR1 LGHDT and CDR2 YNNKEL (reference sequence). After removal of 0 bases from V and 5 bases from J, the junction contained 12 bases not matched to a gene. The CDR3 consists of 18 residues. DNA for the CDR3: TGTGCCAGCAGCCAAGATTTACCGGGACAGGGGTTCTGGGAGACCCAGTACTTC. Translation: CASSQDLPGQGFWETQYF.

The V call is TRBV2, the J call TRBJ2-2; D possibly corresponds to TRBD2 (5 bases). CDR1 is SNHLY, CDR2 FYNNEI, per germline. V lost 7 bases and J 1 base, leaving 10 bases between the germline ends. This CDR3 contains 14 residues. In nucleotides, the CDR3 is TGTGCCAGCACTAAGGACTGGAACACCGGGGAGCTGTTTTTT. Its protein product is CASTKDWNTGELFF.

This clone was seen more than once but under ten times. The CDR3 bases are TGTGCCAGCGGCCCAGAGGAGGCGAATTCACCCCTCCACTTT. It specifies CASGPEEANSPLHF. The chain uses TRBV28 and TRBJ1-6; D uncertain. Germline CDR1 and CDR2: MDHEN and SYDVKM. V lost 8 bases, J lost 7 bases, and 15 bases lay in between. This CDR3 has 14 residues.

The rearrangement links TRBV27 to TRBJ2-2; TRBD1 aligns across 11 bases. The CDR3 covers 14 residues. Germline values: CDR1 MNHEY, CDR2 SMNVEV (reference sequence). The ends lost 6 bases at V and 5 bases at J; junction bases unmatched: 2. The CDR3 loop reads CASRRDRGTGELFF. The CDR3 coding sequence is TGTGCCAGCAGGCGGGACAGGGGGACCGGGGAGCTGTTTTTT.

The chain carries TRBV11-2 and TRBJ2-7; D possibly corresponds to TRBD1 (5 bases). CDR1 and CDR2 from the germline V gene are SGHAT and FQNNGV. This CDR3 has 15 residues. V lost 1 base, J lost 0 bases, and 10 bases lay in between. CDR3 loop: CASSLAGDSSYEQYF. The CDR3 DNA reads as TGTGCCAGCAGCTTAGCAGGCGACAGCTCCTACGAGCAGTACTTC.

DNA for the CDR3: TGCGCCAGCAGCTATCTGGTAGCGGGAGGAGGGGCCGGGGAGCTGTTTTTT. This encodes CASSYLVAGGGAGELFF. The chain uses TRBV5-1 and TRBJ2-2, with TRBD2 matching 10 bases. The junction had 11 bases not matched to a gene; V was cut back by 3 bases and J by 6 bases. The CDR3 is 17 residues long. The germline gives CDR1 SGHRS, CDR2 YFSETQ.

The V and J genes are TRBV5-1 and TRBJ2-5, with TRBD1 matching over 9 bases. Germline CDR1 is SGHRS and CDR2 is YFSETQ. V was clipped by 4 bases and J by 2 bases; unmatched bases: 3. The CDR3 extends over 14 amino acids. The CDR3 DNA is TGCGCCAGCAGCGATGGACAGGGGCAAGAGACCCAGTACTTC. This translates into CASSDGQGQETQYF.

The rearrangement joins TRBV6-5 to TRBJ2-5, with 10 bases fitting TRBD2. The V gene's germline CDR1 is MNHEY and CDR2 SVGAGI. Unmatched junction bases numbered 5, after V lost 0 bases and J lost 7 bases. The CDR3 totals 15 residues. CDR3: CASSYSTSGLATQYF. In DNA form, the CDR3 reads TGTGCCAGCAGTTACTCGACTAGCGGGTTGGCGACCCAGTACTTC.

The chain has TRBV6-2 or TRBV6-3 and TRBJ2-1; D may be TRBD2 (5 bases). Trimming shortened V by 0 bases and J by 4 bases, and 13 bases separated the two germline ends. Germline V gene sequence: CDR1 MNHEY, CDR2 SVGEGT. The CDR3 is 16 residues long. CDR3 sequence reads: CASSYSQPGSYNEQFF. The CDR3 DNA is TGTGCCAGCAGTTACTCTCAACCGGGGAGTTACAATGAGCAGTTCTTC.

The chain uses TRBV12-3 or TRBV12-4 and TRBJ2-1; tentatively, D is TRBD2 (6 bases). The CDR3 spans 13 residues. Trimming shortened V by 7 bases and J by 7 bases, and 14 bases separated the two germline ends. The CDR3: CASIRAAGNEQFF. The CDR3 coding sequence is TGTGCCAGCATCCGCGCTGCGGGGAATGAGCAGTTCTTC.

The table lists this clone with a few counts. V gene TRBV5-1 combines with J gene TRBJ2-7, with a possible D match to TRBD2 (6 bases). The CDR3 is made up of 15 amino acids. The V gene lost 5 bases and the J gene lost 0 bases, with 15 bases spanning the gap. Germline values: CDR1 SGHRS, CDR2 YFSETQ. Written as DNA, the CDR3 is TGCGCCAGCAGGAGTGGGACTTTTAGCTCCTACGAGCAGTACTTC. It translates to CASRSGTFSSYEQYF. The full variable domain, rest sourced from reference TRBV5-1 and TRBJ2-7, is KAGVTQTPRYLIKTRGQQVTLSCSPISGHRSVSWYQQTPGQGLQFLFEYFSETQRNKGNFPGRFSGRQFSNSRSEMNVSTLELGDSALYLCASRSGTFSSYEQYFGPGTRLTVT.

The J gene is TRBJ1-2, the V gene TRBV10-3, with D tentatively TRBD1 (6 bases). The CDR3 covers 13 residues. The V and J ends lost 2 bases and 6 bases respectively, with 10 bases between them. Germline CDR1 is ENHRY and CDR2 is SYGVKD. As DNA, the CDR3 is TGTGCCATCAGTGAGCAGGGGAACCATGGCTACACCTTC. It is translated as CAISEQGNHGYTF.

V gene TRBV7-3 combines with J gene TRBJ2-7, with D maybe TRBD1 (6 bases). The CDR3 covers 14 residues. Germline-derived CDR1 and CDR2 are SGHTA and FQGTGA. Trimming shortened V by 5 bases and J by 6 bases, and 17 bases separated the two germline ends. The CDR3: CASSKDSAVSEQYF. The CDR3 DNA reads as TGTGCCAGCAGCAAGGACAGTGCAGTCAGCGAGCAGTACTTC.

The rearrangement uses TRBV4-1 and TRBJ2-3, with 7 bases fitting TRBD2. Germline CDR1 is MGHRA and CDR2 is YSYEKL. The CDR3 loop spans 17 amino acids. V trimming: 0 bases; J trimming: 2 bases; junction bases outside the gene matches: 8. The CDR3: CASSQDGTSDYTDTQYF. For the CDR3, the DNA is TGCGCCAGCAGCCAAGATGGAACTAGCGACTACACAGATACGCAGTATTTT.

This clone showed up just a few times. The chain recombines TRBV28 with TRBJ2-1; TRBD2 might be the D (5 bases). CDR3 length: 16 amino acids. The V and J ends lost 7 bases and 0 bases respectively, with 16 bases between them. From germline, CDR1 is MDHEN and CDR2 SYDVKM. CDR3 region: CASTKGAGSSYNEQFF. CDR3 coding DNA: TGTGCCAGCACCAAGGGAGCTGGCAGCTCCTACAATGAGCAGTTCTTC.

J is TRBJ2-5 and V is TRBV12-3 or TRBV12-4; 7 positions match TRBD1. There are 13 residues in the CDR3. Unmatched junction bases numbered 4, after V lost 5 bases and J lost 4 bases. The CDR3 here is CASSTGETETQYF. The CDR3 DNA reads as TGTGCCAGCAGTACAGGGGAAACAGAGACCCAGTACTTC.

The CDR3 here is CASSEGSGGFETQYF. In nucleotides, the CDR3 is TGCGCCAGCAGTGAGGGTTCAGGGGGATTTGAGACCCAGTACTTC. The V gene is TRBV10-1, the J gene TRBJ2-5; 7 bases map to TRBD1. The CDR3 consists of 15 residues. CDR1 and CDR2 from the germline V gene are WNHNN and SYGVQD (reference sequence). V shed 2 bases and J 5 bases; nucleotides not matched to a gene: 8.

The CDR3 sequence: CASSQDLVGLAEPSGETQYF. CDR3 DNA: TGTGCCAGCAGCCAAGATCTTGTAGGGCTAGCGGAGCCCTCTGGGGAGACCCAGTACTTC. V and J are TRBV3-1 (or the pseudogene TRBV3-2) and TRBJ2-5; 7 bases align to TRBD2. Trimming removed 0 bases from V and 5 bases from J; junction bases left unmatched: 21. This CDR3 comprises 20 residues. The germline gives CDR1 LGHDT, CDR2 YNNKEL (reference sequence).

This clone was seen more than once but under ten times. Here the CDR3 DNA reads TGTGCCAGTAGTATCTTGGCCCAAAAGCAGTTCTTC. It encodes CASSILAQKQFF. This chain uses TRBV19 with TRBJ2-1; D gene uncertain. Germline V gives CDR1 LNHDA, CDR2 SQIVND (reference sequence). Trimming pared 3 bases from V and 11 bases from J, leaving 11 bases between. The CDR3 length is 12 residues.

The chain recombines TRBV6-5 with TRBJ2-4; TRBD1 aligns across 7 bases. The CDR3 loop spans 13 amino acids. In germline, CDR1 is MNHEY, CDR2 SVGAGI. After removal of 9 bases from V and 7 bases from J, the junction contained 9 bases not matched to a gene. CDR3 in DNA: TGTGCCAGTGTACAGGGGCACAAGAACATTCAGTACTTC. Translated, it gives CASVQGHKNIQYF.